This TCR beta chain is drawn from a study of vaccination and CD4 T cells after COVID-19. Study in general: Median time from COVID diagnosis to post-COVID sampling was over 85 days (35 to 161). Median time from second vaccine dose to sampling was about 77 days (14 to 241). Spike peptides, overlapping and drawn from SARS-CoV-2, HCoV-NL63, HCoV-OC43 and HCoV-229E, were used to stimulate cells.

In this sample, this clonotype turned up a few times. Its antigen is not known. Documented treatment: approximately 11-day PBMC culture with coronavirus spike peptide pools or control peptides (ViraFEST assay). Germline-derived CDR1 and CDR2 are SNHLY and FYNNEI. The ends were cut back, 2 bases at V and 4 bases at J, with 11 bases in the middle. The CDR3 covers 15 residues. Sequence data for DNA of cultured CD4+ T cells were generated by the Oncomine TCR Beta short-read assay. TCRdb re-called the PCR reads with MiXCR, one entry per CDR3 protein. The table lists some 14,000 distinct CDR3 sequences, over 25% of them singletons, with around a sixth in the top ten.

The sequence derives from a human donor with COVID-19. The chain employs TRBV2 and TRBJ2-2; D gene unclear. Sequencing was carried out using cultured CD4+ T cells from blood. CDR3 amino acids: CASSEQSGRTGELFF. In nucleotides, the CDR3 is TGTGCCAGCAGTGAACAGTCTGGGCGCACCGGGGAGCTGTTTTTT.